This entry is about one TCR beta chain. The antigen is undetermined. The CDR3 loop spans 17 amino acids. With V trimmed by 5 bases and J by 2 bases, 12 bases remained unmatched. Germline lookup yields CDR1 KGHSH and CDR2 LQKENI. TCRdb independently ran MiXCR on the reads; one entry per CDR3 protein. The sample carries about 47,000 distinct CDR3 sequences, around 21% recorded once. This entry belongs to a study of T cell repertoires in cytomegalovirus infection. The clonotype was recovered from a human donor in good health (CMV status not recorded). Some clones in this sample may be carry-over from other donors' samples. V and J are TRBV18 and TRBJ2-5; 9 nucleotides align to TRBD1. Here the sequenced sample was CD8+ T cells from cultured PBMCs, taken from culture after CMV antigen stimulation. Here the CDR3 DNA reads TGTGCCAGCTCAATCCAGGACAGGGGAGTCTGGCAAGAGACCCAGTACTTC. Its protein product is CASSIQDRGVWQETQYF. The full variable domain, its missing parts supplied by reference TRBV18 and TRBJ2-5, is NAGVMQNPRHLVRRRGQEARLRCSPMKGHSHVYWYRQLPEEGLKFMVYLQKENIIDESGMPKERFSAEFPKEGPSILRIQQVVRGDSAAYFCASSIQDRGVWQETQYFGPGTRLLVL.